Only a few counts were recorded for the clone carrying this T cell receptor (beta chain). A J-beta primer mix and a sample-barcoded 5' primer were used in a second PCR of roughly 7 to 12 cycles. Sequencing recovered at least 3 million CDR3-containing paired-end reads from each sample. In TCRdb, the 5' RACE reads were re-called with MiXCR into one record per CDR3 protein. Of almost 550,000 distinct CDR3 sequences listed, 20% to 30% are singletons. The sample originates from a study of blood T cells in healthy people across ages. The sample also formed part of further work on T cells of mothers and their children.

The sequence derives from a boy younger than 18 in good health. The sample taken for sequencing was blood.

CDR3 DNA: TGTGCCAGCAGCCCTACGAGGACTCAAGGGGAGACCCAGTACTTC. Its translation: CASSPTRTQGETQYF. The V gene is TRBV11-2, the J gene TRBJ2-5; D is possibly TRBD2 (5 bases). The CDR3 extends over 15 amino acids. V was cut by 5 bases and J by 5 bases, with 18 bases left in between. Germline V CDR1 and CDR2: SGHAT, FQNNGV.